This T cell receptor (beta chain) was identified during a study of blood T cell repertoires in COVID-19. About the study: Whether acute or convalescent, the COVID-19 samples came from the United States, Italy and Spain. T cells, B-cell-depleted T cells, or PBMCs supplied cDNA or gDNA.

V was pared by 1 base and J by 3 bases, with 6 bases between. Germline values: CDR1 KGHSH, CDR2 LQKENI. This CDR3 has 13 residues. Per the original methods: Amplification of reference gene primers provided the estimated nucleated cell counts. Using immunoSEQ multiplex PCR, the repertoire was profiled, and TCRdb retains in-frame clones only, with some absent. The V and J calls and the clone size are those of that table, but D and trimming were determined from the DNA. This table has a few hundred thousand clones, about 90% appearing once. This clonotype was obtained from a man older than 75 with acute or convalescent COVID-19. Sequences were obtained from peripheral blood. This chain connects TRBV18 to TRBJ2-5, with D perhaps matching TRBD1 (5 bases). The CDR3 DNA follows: TGTGCCAGCTCACCACGACAGAAAGAGACCCAGTACTTC. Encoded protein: CASSPRQKETQYF.